This TCR beta chain comes out of a study of identical twins' blood T cells. Notes on the study in general: Top TCRbeta clonotypes were shared more with twin than unrelated donors.

The donors were healthy female monozygous twins, three pairs in total. Both ends of each TCR cDNA library bore sample-specific barcodes. TCRdb reprocessed the 5' RACE reads via MiXCR and lists one record per CDR3 protein. The sample has a few hundred thousand distinct CDR3 sequences; about 28% are singletons. V shed 1 base and J shed 7 bases, with 4 bases lying between them. Per the germline V gene, CDR1 is DFQATT and CDR2 is SNEGSKA (reference sequence). This CDR3 is 10 amino acids long. With regard to this clonotype: The antigen remains unidentified.

Sequenced: PBMCs. The source is a woman aged 18 to 50 in good health. The chain carries TRBV20-1 and TRBJ1-1, with D uncertain. In nucleotides, the CDR3 is TGCAGTGCTAGAGCGAGTGAAGCTTTCTTT. Translation: CSARASEAFF.